These T cell receptor beta chains were read from a single sample in a study of graft-versus-host responses after intestinal transplantation. Which antigens these TCRs recognize remains unknown. Assay used: immunoSEQ multiplex PCR; TCRdb lists only in-frame clones, some missing. This table holds fewer than 85,000 clones, about 94% found once. Sample: unstimulated CD8+ T cells sorted from spleen or lymph node cells, taken before intestinal transplant. The receptors stem from a human donor who received an intestinal transplant. The CDR3 runs from the conserved cysteine through the conserved F or W. The order of the fields is J gene, D gene, V gene, clone size, CDR3 protein, CDR3 DNA. The D gene is left open where the match is weak. Rows give clone size only sometimes, using once, few, many, or a class for an expanded clone.

>TRBJ1-1|-|TRBV9|-
CASSGSQGFHTEAFF
TGTGCCAGCAGCGGATCTCAGGGGTTTCACACTGAAGCTTTCTTT
>TRBJ2-3|TRBD1|TRBV4-1|once
CASSQDWGQEPDTQYF
TGCGCCAGCAGCCAAGATTGGGGACAGGAGCCAGATACGCAGTATTTT
>TRBJ2-1|-|TRBV5-1|-
CASSLANRWSYNEQFF
TGCGCCAGCAGCTTGGCGAACAGGTGGTCGTACAATGAGCAGTTCTTC
>TRBJ2-2|-|TRBV5-8|-
CASSLGPNTGELFF
TGTGCCAGCAGCTTGGGACCAAACACCGGGGAGCTGTTTTTT
>TRBJ2-5|-|TRBV6-5|-
CASSYAGQGEGATQYF
TGTGCCAGCAGTTACGCGGGGCAAGGGGAAGGGGCGACCCAGTACTTC
>TRBJ2-1|-|TRBV27|-
CASSWNRQPYNEQFF
TGTGCCAGCAGTTGGAATAGGCAGCCTTACAATGAGCAGTTCTTC
>TRBJ2-7|-|TRBV7-9|-
CASSLRESGYEQYF
TGTGCCAGCAGCTTACGAGAGTCCGGCTACGAGCAGTACTTC
>TRBJ1-1|-|TRBV19|-
CASSGGRRRAFF
TGTGCCAGTAGTGGCGGACGGCGTCGTGCTTTCTTT
>TRBJ1-5|TRBD1|TRBV28|-
CASRKPDRGNQPQHF
TGTGCCAGCCGAAAGCCGGACAGGGGCAATCAGCCCCAGCATTTT
>TRBJ2-7|TRBD2|TRBV29-1|few
CSVVLAGGYEQYF
TGCAGCGTTGTACTAGCGGGAGGCTACGAGCAGTACTTC
>TRBJ2-3|-|TRBV7-9|-
CASIPQGREMVDTQYF
TGTGCCAGCATACCTCAGGGGCGGGAGATGGTAGATACGCAGTATTTT
>TRBJ2-7|TRBD2|TRBV10-3|-
CAISDTSSGTSGFEQYF
TGTGCCATCAGTGATACCTCGAGTGGGACTAGCGGGTTCGAGCAGTACTTC
>TRBJ2-1|-|TRBV11-3|-
CASSLDSGDGYNEQFF
TGTGCCAGCAGCTTAGATTCAGGGGACGGCTACAATGAGCAGTTCTTC
>TRBJ1-1|-|TRBV7-9|-
CASRRGTEAFF
TGTGCCAGCAGGAGGGGGACTGAAGCTTTCTTT
>TRBJ2-1|TRBD2|TRBV27|-
CASSLSWGLAGGEQFF
TGTGCCAGCAGTTTATCGTGGGGACTAGCGGGCGGTGAGCAGTTCTTC
>TRBJ2-5|TRBD1|TRBV10-1|-
CASSTGTGGRETQYF
TGCGCCAGCAGCACCGGGACAGGGGGAAGGGAGACCCAGTACTTC
>TRBJ2-1|-|TRBV28|-
CASSFIPFSTEALYNEQFF
TGTGCCAGCAGTTTTATCCCCTTTAGTACGGAAGCCCTCTACAATGAGCAGTTCTTC
>TRBJ1-1|-|TRBV16|-
CASSQSNKAGAEAFF
TGTGCCAGCAGCCAATCGAACAAGGCGGGGGCTGAAGCTTTCTTT
>TRBJ1-5|-|TRBV21-1|-
CASSKLDMTGTLRNQPQHF
TGTGCCAGCAGCAAATTGGACATGACAGGCACCCTAAGGAATCAGCCCCAGCATTTT
>TRBJ2-2|-|TRBV6-5|-
CASRPSPNTGELFF
TGTGCCAGCAGGCCTAGCCCGAACACCGGGGAGCTGTTTTTT
>TRBJ2-3|TRBD2|TRBV5-3|-
CARSFSGRPDTQYF
TGTGCCAGAAGCTTTAGCGGGAGGCCAGATACGCAGTATTTT
>TRBJ2-7|-|TRBV10-3|few
CAISGADGQGGNEQYF
TGTGCCATCAGTGGGGCAGATGGGCAGGGTGGCAACGAGCAGTACTTC
>TRBJ2-2|TRBD2|TRBV9|-
CASSVARGTSGRAPGELFF
TGTGCCAGCAGCGTAGCCCGGGGGACTAGCGGGAGGGCCCCCGGGGAGCTGTTTTTT
>TRBJ1-5|-|TRBV21-1|once
CASSKVGQGFGQPQHF
TGTGCCAGCAGCAAAGTGGGACAGGGTTTTGGTCAGCCCCAGCATTTT
>TRBJ1-2|-|TRBV7-9|-
CASSFGTVGGYTF
TGTGCCAGCAGCTTCGGGACTGTCGGCGGCTACACCTTC
>TRBJ1-5|-|TRBV19|-
CASTIVREINQPQHF
TGTGCCAGTACCATAGTAAGGGAAATCAATCAGCCCCAGCATTTT
>TRBJ1-1|-|TRBV5-6|once
CASSVGTEAFF
TGTGCCAGCAGTGTTGGCACTGAAGCTTTCTTT
>TRBJ2-7|TRBD1|TRBV10-3|-
CAISVRDRGLIEQYF
TGTGCCATCAGTGTCCGGGACAGGGGGCTTATCGAGCAGTACTTC
>TRBJ1-1|TRBD1|TRBV29-1|-
CSAGGTVNVNTEAFF
TGCAGCGCGGGAGGGACAGTAAATGTGAACACTGAAGCTTTCTTT
>TRBJ1-2|-|TRBV5-4|-
CASSPPGWADYGYTF
TGTGCCAGCAGCCCTCCGGGGTGGGCTGACTATGGCTACACCTTC
>TRBJ2-5|-|TRBV6-1|-
CASSETPDRETQYF
TGTGCCAGCAGTGAAACCCCTGACCGGGAGACCCAGTACTTC
>TRBJ1-3|-|TRBV4-2|-
CASSQATGSGNTIYF
TGTGCCAGCAGCCAAGCCACGGGATCTGGAAACACCATATATTTT
>TRBJ2-1|TRBD2|TRBV7-6|-
CASSLDGAGDYNEQFF
TGTGCCAGCAGCTTAGATGGAGCGGGGGACTACAATGAGCAGTTCTTC
>TRBJ2-7|TRBD1|TRBV15|-
CATSRDSATGFYEQYF
TGTGCCACCAGCAGAGATTCCGCGACAGGGTTCTACGAGCAGTACTTC
>TRBJ2-4|-|TRBV4-1|-
CASSQVASNIQYF
TGCGCCAGCAGCCAAGTTGCTAGTAACATTCAGTACTTC
>TRBJ2-7|TRBD1|TRBV6-1|-
CASRQGLVYEQYF
TGTGCCAGCCGACAGGGCTTAGTCTACGAGCAGTACTTC
>TRBJ2-2|TRBD1|TRBV28|-
CASSLGTGYANTGELFF
TGTGCCAGCAGTTTAGGGACAGGGTACGCGAACACCGGGGAGCTGTTTTTT
>TRBJ2-3|-|TRBV7-9|-
CATTEDTQYF
TGTGCCACCACGGAGGATACGCAGTATTTT
>TRBJ1-2|-|TRBV25-1|-
CASSENWASFTF
TGTGCCAGCAGTGAGAATTGGGCAAGTTTTACCTTC
>TRBJ1-2|TRBD1|TRBV15|-
CATSAEQGARGYTF
TGTGCCACCAGCGCTGAACAGGGGGCGCGCGGCTACACCTTC
>TRBJ1-1|-|TRBV6-6|-
CASSNQDEAFF
TGTGCCAGCAGCAATCAGGATGAAGCTTTCTTT
>TRBJ2-1|-|TRBV4-1|once
CASNPGSSSYNEQFF
TGCGCCAGCAATCCGGGCAGTTCATCCTACAATGAGCAGTTCTTC
>TRBJ2-1|-|TRBV18|once
CASSIVADNEQFF
TGTGCCAGCTCAATCGTAGCGGACAATGAGCAGTTCTTC
>TRBJ2-7|TRBD2|TRBV9|-
CASSVSKTLAGGNEQYF
TGTGCCAGCAGCGTATCGAAGACCCTAGCGGGAGGAAACGAGCAGTACTTC
>TRBJ1-6|-|TRBV25-1|-
CASSELKYRDRHSPLHF
TGTGCCAGCAGTGAATTAAAATACCGGGATCGCCATTCACCCCTCCACTTT
>TRBJ1-2|-|TRBV6-5|-
CASSENTVDYGYTF
TGTGCCAGCAGTGAAAACACAGTGGACTATGGCTACACCTTC
>TRBJ2-7|TRBD2|TRBV4-1|-
CASSQDVAGRYEQYF
TGCGCCAGCAGCCAAGATGTAGCGGGAAGGTACGAGCAGTACTTC
>TRBJ1-1|TRBD1|TRBV7-2|-
CASSLEEGTGVIYTEAFF
TGTGCCAGCAGCTTAGAGGAGGGGACAGGGGTGATTTACACTGAAGCTTTCTTT
>TRBJ2-3|TRBD2|TRBV5-1|-
CASSLSGSGGPDTQYF
TGCGCCAGCAGCCTTAGCGGGAGTGGCGGGCCAGATACGCAGTATTTT
>TRBJ1-5|-|TRBV7-9|-
CASSLHGGENQPQHF
TGTGCCAGCAGCTTGCACGGGGGGGAGAATCAGCCCCAGCATTTT
>TRBJ2-7|-|TRBV4-2|-
CASSQASLARAYEQYF
TGTGCCAGCAGCCAAGCTTCACTAGCCCGGGCCTACGAGCAGTACTTC
>TRBJ2-7|-|TRBV6-5|-
CASSPSSRPDYEQYF
TGTGCCAGCAGTCCCTCCAGTCGGCCTGACTACGAGCAGTACTTC
>TRBJ2-1|-|TRBV4-1|once
CASSQGSRDQLGYNEQFF
TGCGCCAGCAGCCAAGGAAGTAGGGATCAGCTGGGATACAATGAGCAGTTCTTC
>TRBJ1-1|-|TRBV15|-
CATSTYLGGFGTEAFF
TGTGCCACCAGCACCTACTTAGGGGGGTTTGGCACTGAAGCTTTCTTT
>TRBJ1-2|-|TRBV27|-
CASSGAGLNGYTF
TGTGCCAGCTCCGGCGCCGGGCTCAATGGCTACACCTTC
>TRBJ1-4|-|TRBV2|-
CASSPRDLGEKLFF
TGTGCCAGCAGTCCTAGGGACCTGGGAGAAAAACTGTTTTTT
>TRBJ2-7|-|TRBV27|-
CASSSTLTPFYEQYF
TGTGCCAGCAGCTCGACCCTGACTCCTTTCTACGAGCAGTACTTC
>TRBJ1-2|-|TRBV27|-
CASSPSGAPPVYGYTF
TGTGCCAGCAGCCCGTCAGGGGCGCCCCCCGTCTATGGCTACACCTTC
>TRBJ1-2|TRBD1|TRBV10-3|-
CAITGEGASLTYGYTF
TGTGCCATCACCGGGGAGGGGGCGTCCCTAACCTATGGCTACACCTTC
>TRBJ1-5|-|TRBV7-9|-
CASSLGMEPQHF
TGTGCCAGCAGCTTAGGAATGGAGCCCCAGCATTTT